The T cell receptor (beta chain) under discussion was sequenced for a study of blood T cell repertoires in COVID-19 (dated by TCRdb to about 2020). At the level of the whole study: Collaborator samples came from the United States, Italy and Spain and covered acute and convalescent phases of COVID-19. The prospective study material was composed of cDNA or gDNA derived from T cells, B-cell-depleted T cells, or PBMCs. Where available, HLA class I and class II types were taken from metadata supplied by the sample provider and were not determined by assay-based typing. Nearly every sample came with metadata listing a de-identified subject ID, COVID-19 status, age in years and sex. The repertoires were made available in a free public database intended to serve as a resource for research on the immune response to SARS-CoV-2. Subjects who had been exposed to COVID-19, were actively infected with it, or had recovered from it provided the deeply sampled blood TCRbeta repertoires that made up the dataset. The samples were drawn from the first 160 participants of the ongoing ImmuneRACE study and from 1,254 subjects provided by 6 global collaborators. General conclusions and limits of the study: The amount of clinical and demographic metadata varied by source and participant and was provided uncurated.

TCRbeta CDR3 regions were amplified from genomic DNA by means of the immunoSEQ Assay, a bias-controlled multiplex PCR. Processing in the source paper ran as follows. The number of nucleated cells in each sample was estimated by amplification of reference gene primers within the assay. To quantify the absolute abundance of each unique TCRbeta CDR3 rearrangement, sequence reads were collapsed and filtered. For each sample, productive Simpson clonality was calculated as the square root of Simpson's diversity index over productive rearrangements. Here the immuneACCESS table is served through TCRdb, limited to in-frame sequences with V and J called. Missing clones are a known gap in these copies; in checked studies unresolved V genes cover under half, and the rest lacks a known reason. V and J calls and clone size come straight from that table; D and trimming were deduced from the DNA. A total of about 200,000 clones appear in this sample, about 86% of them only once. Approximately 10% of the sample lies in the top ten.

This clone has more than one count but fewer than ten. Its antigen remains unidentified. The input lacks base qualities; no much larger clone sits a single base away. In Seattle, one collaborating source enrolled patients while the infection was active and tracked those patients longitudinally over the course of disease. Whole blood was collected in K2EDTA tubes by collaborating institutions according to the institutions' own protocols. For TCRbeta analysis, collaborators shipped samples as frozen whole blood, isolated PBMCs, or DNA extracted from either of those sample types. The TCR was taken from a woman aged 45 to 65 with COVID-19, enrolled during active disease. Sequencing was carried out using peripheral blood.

The DNA sequence is TGTGCCAGCAGTGAACCCACGTCTAATAATGAAAAACTGTTTTTT. This gives the protein CASSEPTSNNEKLFF. This chain is built from TRBV6-1 and TRBJ1-4; no D segment can be confidently identified. CDR1 and CDR2, per the germline V gene, are MNHNS and SASEGT. The junction carries 11 bases between V and J, which are trimmed by 2 bases and 4 bases respectively. From cysteine to phenylalanine, the CDR3 is 15 amino acids long. The CDR3 DNA has 45 bases and is translated from base 1.